Each of the 26 T cell receptor beta chains below was sequenced from the same sample in a study of T cell responses to AZD1222 COVID-19 vaccine. Clones were read by immunoSEQ multiplex PCR, and TCRdb kept only the in-frame ones, dropping some. The profile shows 150,000 to 200,000 clones, roughly nine tenths of them singletons. Sequences were derived from peripheral blood, sampled on day 0 of AZD1222 vaccination. These receptors all come from an adult in good health.

The chain couples TRBV4-1 to TRBJ1-2; 10 bases align to TRBD1. The CDR3 runs to 17 residues. After removal of 2 bases from V and 5 bases from J, the junction contained 11 bases not matched to a gene. Germline V gives CDR1 MGHRA, CDR2 YSYEKL. CDR3 nucleotide sequence: TGCGCCAGCAGCCAATACACCCCGGGACAGGGGCCTTATGGCTACACCTTC. The encoded protein is CASSQYTPGQGPYGYTF.

The chain couples TRBV5-5 to TRBJ1-5; 7 nucleotides agree with TRBD1. CDR1 and CDR2 from the germline V gene are SGHKS and YYEKEE (reference sequence). This CDR3 has 17 amino acids. J was trimmed by 3 bases and V by 2 bases; bases with no gene match: 11. The CDR3 coding sequence is TGTGCCAGCAGCTTCCGGGACAGCTTAATTTCCAATCAGCCCCAGCATTTT. It translates to CASSFRDSLISNQPQHF.

CDR3 coding DNA: TGTGCCAGTAGTCCGCCGACAGGGAACACTGAAGCTTTCTTT. This gives the protein CASSPPTGNTEAFF. The chain links TRBV19 to TRBJ1-1; perhaps TRBD1 as D (6 bases). Trimming took 5 bases from V and 1 from J, leaving 11 bases between them. This CDR3 comprises 14 residues. The germline CDR1 and CDR2 sequences are LNHDA and SQIVND (reference sequence).

Here the CDR3 DNA reads TGTGCCAGCAGCTTGGGGTTTTATAGCAATCAGCCCCAGCATTTT. Its protein product is CASSLGFYSNQPQHF. V usage is TRBV5-5 and J usage is TRBJ1-5, with no clear D. The V gene lost 0 bases and the J gene lost 0 bases, with 7 bases spanning the gap. Germline CDR1 SGHKS, CDR2 YYEKEE (reference sequence). There are 15 residues in the CDR3.

The chain uses TRBV7-3 and TRBJ1-6; TRBD1 matches 7 bases. The CDR3 extends over 14 amino acids. The J segment lost 9 bases and the V segment lost 0 bases, leaving 2 bases of the junction unmatched. The V gene's germline CDR1 is SGHTA and CDR2 FQGTGA. DNA of the CDR3: TGTGCCAGCAGCTTAACACAGGGGAGTTCACCCCTCCACTTT. It is translated as CASSLTQGSSPLHF. The full variable domain, with the rest looked up from reference TRBV7-3 and TRBJ1-6, is GAGVSQTPSNKVTEKGKYVELRCDPISGHTALYWYRQSLGQGPEFLIYFQGTGAADDSGLPNDRFFAVRPEGSVSTLKIQRTERGDSAVYLCASSLTQGSSPLHFGNGTRLTVT.

The rearrangement joins TRBV21-1 to TRBJ2-1; the table assigns TRBD2, which was not confirmed against the DNA. TRBV21-1 is a recognized pseudogene. This CDR3 spans 13 amino acids. CDR3 bases: TGTGCCAGCAGCAAAGGGCGGAGCAATGAGCAGTTCTTC. Protein sequence: CASSKGRSNEQFF.

The J gene is TRBJ2-1, the V gene TRBV20-1; no definite D call. Germline lookup yields CDR1 DFQATT and CDR2 SNEGSKA (reference sequence). The V and J ends lost 3 bases and 7 bases respectively, with 13 bases between them. The CDR3 runs 13 residues. The CDR3 region is CSASRLARNEQFF. In DNA form, the CDR3 reads TGCAGTGCTAGTAGGTTAGCTAGGAATGAGCAGTTCTTC.

The chain combines TRBV9 with TRBJ1-4; 7 nucleotides align to TRBD1. CDR3 length equals 16 residues. Germline V gene data show CDR1 as SGDLS and CDR2 as YYNGEE. With 4 bases clipped from V and 7 bases from J, the junction kept 13 bases outside the gene matches. CDR3 nucleotides: TGTGCCAGCAGCCCCCGGGGCACAGGGGTAATTGAAAAACTGTTTTTT. This encodes CASSPRGTGVIEKLFF.

This clone showed up just a few times. J is TRBJ2-1 and V is TRBV19, with 9 bases matching TRBD2. The CDR3 has 16 residues. After removal of 1 base from V and 8 bases from J, the junction contained 9 bases not matched to a gene. Germline CDR1 LNHDA, CDR2 SQIVND (reference sequence). The CDR3 spells CASSIAAGGPRDEQFF. Written as DNA, the CDR3 is TGTGCCAGTAGTATAGCGGCGGGAGGGCCTAGGGATGAGCAGTTCTTC.

The genes are TRBV5-1 and TRBJ1-3; the D gene is possibly TRBD1 (6 bases). V was shortened by 2 bases and J by 0 bases, with 15 bases between the two germline ends. The CDR3 is made up of 17 amino acids. Germline loops: CDR1 SGHRS, CDR2 YFSETQ. The CDR3: CASSLTGTRSSGNTIYF. The DNA for the CDR3 is TGCGCCAGCAGCTTAACCGGGACACGGAGCTCTGGAAACACCATATATTTT.

This clone was observed once. The genes are TRBV5-1 and TRBJ1-1, with 8 bases lining up with TRBD1. Losses at the gene ends were 0 bases for V and 6 bases for J; bases not matched to a gene: 4. The CDR3 runs 14 residues. Germline CDR1 reads SGHRS; CDR2 reads YFSETQ. The CDR3 DNA follows: TGCGCCAGCAGCTTGGCCGACAGGGGTGCTGAAGCTTTCTTT. Residues: CASSLADRGAEAFF.

The chain links TRBV10-2 to TRBJ2-2, with TRBD2 matching over 7 bases. The CDR3 loop spans 16 amino acids. Germline V gene sequence: CDR1 WSHSY, CDR2 SAAADI. Trimming at V came to 0 bases and at J to 2 bases, leaving 3 bases not matched to a gene. The CDR3 DNA reads TGCGCCAGCAGTGAGTCGGCGGGGGTAAACACCGGGGAGCTGTTTTTT. Protein product: CASSESAGVNTGELFF.

The V call is TRBV7-2, the J call TRBJ1-5; tentatively, D is TRBD1 (5 bases). Trimming left V 5 bases short and J 1 base short, with 12 bases between. The CDR3 runs to 15 residues. Germline V lookup: CDR1 SGHTA, CDR2 FQGNSA. The chain's CDR3 is CASSRGGSSNQPQHF. The CDR3 nucleotides are TGTGCCAGCAGCCGGGGGGGGTCAAGCAATCAGCCCCAGCATTTT.

This clone occurred once. The chain carries TRBV11-2 and TRBJ2-5; 13 bases fit TRBD2. After removal of 3 bases from V and 5 bases from J, the junction contained 3 bases not matched to a gene. Germline CDR1 and CDR2: SGHAT and FQNNGV. The CDR3 spans 15 residues. This CDR3 is CASSFGTSGTETQYF. The CDR3 region has the DNA TGTGCCAGCAGCTTCGGGACTAGCGGGACGGAGACCCAGTACTTC.

The V gene is TRBV5-5, the J gene TRBJ1-6, with D possibly matching TRBD1 (6 bases). This CDR3 spans 16 amino acids. CDR1 SGHKS and CDR2 YYEKEE come from the germline V gene (reference sequence). V lost 0 bases and J 4 bases, leaving 11 bases between the germline ends. CDR3 DNA sequence: TGTGCCAGCAGCTTGGGGACAGTCAAGTATAATTCACCCCTCCACTTT. Residues: CASSLGTVKYNSPLHF.

The genes are TRBV19 and TRBJ2-1; D ambiguous. CDR1 and CDR2 from the germline V gene are LNHDA and SQIVND (reference sequence). Trimming pared 2 bases from V and 8 bases from J, leaving 4 bases between. The CDR3 consists of 11 residues. This chain's CDR3 is CASSIKDEQFF. The CDR3 nucleotides are TGTGCCAGTAGTATAAAAGATGAGCAGTTCTTC.

The genes are TRBV28 and TRBJ1-1; TRBD1 might be the D (5 bases). Germline V gives CDR1 MDHEN, CDR2 SYDVKM. The CDR3 consists of 14 residues. Trimming took 5 bases from V and 4 from J, leaving 14 bases between them. The DNA for the CDR3 is TGTGCCAGCAGTAAAGGGGCCCTGGGCACTGAAGCTTTCTTT. Protein sequence: CASSKGALGTEAFF.

This clone was seen a handful of times. This chain joins TRBV6-6 and TRBJ1-2; D uncertain. The CDR3 extends over 16 amino acids. Germline values: CDR1 MNHNY, CDR2 SVGAGI (reference sequence). Trimming pared 2 bases from V and 0 bases from J, leaving 13 bases between. The CDR3 DNA sequence: TGTGCCAGCAGTTACCCAGCTACGGTTCCTAACTATGGCTACACCTTC. It codes for CASSYPATVPNYGYTF.

The gene calls are TRBV4-3 and TRBJ1-1; 9 nucleotides agree with TRBD1. Trimming removed 2 bases from V and 4 bases from J; junction bases left unmatched: 2. The germline gives CDR1 LGHNA, CDR2 YSLEER. There are 14 residues in the CDR3. The CDR3 DNA reads TGCGCCAGCAGCCAAACGACAGGGGGCACTGAAGCTTTCTTT. Protein product: CASSQTTGGTEAFF.

V is TRBV5-1 and J is TRBJ2-5; the D gene is possibly TRBD2 (6 bases). The CDR3 contains 15 residues. Germline V gives CDR1 SGHRS, CDR2 YFSETQ. V was trimmed by 1 base and J by 1 base, leaving 11 bases between them. The CDR3 region is CASSLSGDFQETQYF. The CDR3 bases are TGCGCCAGCAGCTTGTCGGGGGACTTCCAAGAGACCCAGTACTTC.

The CDR3 loop is CASSISDIFGNTEAFF. CDR3 nucleotide sequence: TGTGCCAGTAGTATTTCAGACATCTTTGGGAACACTGAAGCTTTCTTT. The rearrangement joins TRBV19 to TRBJ1-1; D uncertain. CDR1 is LNHDA, CDR2 SQIVND, per germline (reference sequence). The CDR3 runs 16 residues. Between the trimmed V and J ends, which lost 3 bases and 1 base, there was a span of 15 bases.

This sequence joins TRBV10-3 and TRBJ1-5; the D is unclear. The CDR3 is 14 amino acids. The V end was cut by 4 bases, the J end by 2 bases, with 9 bases between. CDR1 and CDR2 (germline): ENHRY, SYGVKD. CDR3 protein: CAISAREGNQPQHF. The DNA of the CDR3 is TGTGCCATCAGTGCAAGGGAGGGCAATCAGCCCCAGCATTTT.

The chain is built from TRBV5-6 and TRBJ2-7, with D possibly TRBD2 on 7 matching bases. The CDR3 is 14 amino acids. In germline, CDR1 is SGHDT, CDR2 YYEEEE. Deletions cut 4 bases from V and 6 bases from J, with 17 bases between. The CDR3 DNA sequence: TGTGCCAGCAGCAAAGGGGCAGGGGAGGGCGAGCAGTACTTC. This codes for CASSKGAGEGEQYF.

The chain links TRBV25-1 to TRBJ1-1; 8 bases are shared with TRBD1. CDR3 length: 16 amino acids. The J segment lost 5 bases and the V segment lost 2 bases, leaving 10 bases of the junction unmatched. Germline lookup yields CDR1 MGHDK and CDR2 SYGVNS. The CDR3 sequence: CASSERRTGYGTEAFF. The DNA for the CDR3 is TGTGCCAGCAGTGAAAGAAGGACAGGGTATGGGACTGAAGCTTTCTTT.

The chain couples TRBV6-4 to TRBJ1-2, with 9 bases matching TRBD1. Germline CDR1 reads MRHNA; CDR2 reads SNTAGT. CDR3 size: 17 residues. V was clipped by 0 bases and J by 8 bases; unmatched bases: 13. CDR3 sequence reads: CASSDSIIGQGLKGYTF. CDR3 nucleotide sequence: TGTGCCAGCAGTGACTCGATAATTGGACAGGGGCTGAAGGGCTACACCTTC.

This clone was seen once. This chain connects TRBV27 to TRBJ2-7; 10 nucleotides agree with TRBD1. CDR3 length equals 15 residues. From germline, CDR1 is MNHEY and CDR2 SMNVEV (reference sequence). The trim removed 8 bases at V and 4 bases at J, leaving 11 bases unmatched. DNA for the CDR3: TGTGCCAGCGGGGGCGGGACAGGGGTTTTATACGAGCAGTACTTC. Translated: CASGGGTGVLYEQYF.